The clone carrying this T cell receptor beta chain was picked up a small number of times. No antigen is known for it. These data are taken from a study of response to subunit inactivated influenza vaccine. Using its own MiXCR run on the RT-PCR reads, TCRdb lists one record per CDR3 protein. The sample consists of around 710,000 distinct CDR3 sequences, roughly 14% of them appearing once. Study-wide results and caveats: A suggestion made by the authors is that each seasonal influenza vaccination recruits few new T cells.

This receptor was identified in a man aged 50 or older who received an inactivated influenza vaccine. The specimen was PBMCs from blood, collected roughly 2 weeks before vaccination.

The CDR3 region has the DNA TGTGCCAGCAGCCCCGGAGGGTTTGCAGGGCCATCCCGACATGAAGCTTTCTTT. Translation: CASSPGGFAGPSRHEAFF. The chain uses TRBV4-2 and TRBJ1-1; D is perhaps TRBD1 (5 bases). The germline V and J ends were trimmed by 4 bases and 7 bases, with 28 bases remaining between them. Germline V gives CDR1 LGHNA, CDR2 YNFKEQ. The CDR3 contains 18 residues.